This TCR beta chain was retrieved from a study of cytomegalovirus exposure and HLA in healthy donors. Study at large: Researchers found that approximately 80% of almost 400 genotyped donors fell within the Caucasian-associated ancestry cluster.

The CDR3 has 15 residues. J lost 2 bases, V lost 5 bases, and 8 bases had no gene match. The germline CDR1 and CDR2 sequences are MNHEY and SVGAGI. The PCR contained 60 Vbeta and 13 Jbeta primers. Using immunoSEQ multiplex PCR, the repertoire was profiled, and TCRdb retains in-frame clones only, with some absent. The sample table sets out 75,000 to 80,000 clones. The chain joins TRBV6-5 to TRBJ1-2; 7 nucleotides agree with TRBD1. The clonotype comes from a young man in good health and CMV-seropositive. Sequencing was carried out using PBMCs. The CDR3 reads CASSAAGGINYGYTF. The CDR3, as DNA: TGTGCCAGCAGTGCCGCAGGGGGGATCAACTATGGCTACACCTTC.